Shown below are 7 T cell receptor beta chains from a single sample sequenced in a study of Graves' ophthalmopathy and Graves' hyperthyroidism listed by TCRdb under 2018. Sequencing used an Illumina HiSeq 2000. For repertoire sequencing, the TCR beta CDR3 regions were amplified from RNA transcripts. The first round of RT-PCR was done with HTBI primers and the Qiagen OneStep RT-PCR kit, and was followed by a second round of multiplex PCR, then size selection and purification. The public sequencing data were trimmed at Q25 with fastp and processed into clonotypes with MiXCR by TCRdb, which kept only in-frame beta chains. Rows matching on CDR3 protein sequence are summarized as one entry with the most common DNA and genes. The sample profile shows tens of thousands of distinct CDR3 sequences; less than 55% of them were found once. Roughly 5% of the sample is held by the ten biggest clonotypes. Sequencing was performed on peripheral blood. These receptors originate from an adult woman with Graves' ophthalmopathy.

This clonotype was observed once. The chain has TRBV20-1 and TRBJ2-5, with 9 bases aligning to TRBD1. Germline CDR1 and CDR2: DFQATT and SNEGSKA (reference sequence). V lost 0 bases and J lost 7; bases outside the gene matches: 6. The CDR3 spans 14 residues. The CDR3, as DNA: TGCAGTGCTAGAGACCTAAGACAGGGGGGGACCCAGTACTTC. It is translated as CSARDLRQGGTQYF.

Written as DNA, the CDR3 is TGCAGTGCTTATCCCGGGAGTAGTAAGTTCTTC. Amino acids: CSAYPGSSKFF. The chain combines TRBV20-1 with TRBJ2-1, with D possibly matching TRBD2 (6 bases). This CDR3 has 11 residues. From germline, CDR1 is DFQATT and CDR2 SNEGSKA (reference sequence). Trimming removed 5 bases at V and 14 bases at J, with 16 bases between.

J is TRBJ1-5 and V is TRBV11-2; 10 bases agree with TRBD1. This CDR3 spans 15 amino acids. CDR1 and CDR2 from the germline V gene are SGHAT and FQNNGV. The ends lost 2 bases at V and 11 bases at J; junction bases unmatched: 9. The CDR3 reads CASSLRPGTGETQHF. CDR3 nucleotides: TGTGCCAGCAGCTTACGTCCCGGGACAGGGGAGACCCAGCATTTT.

This sequence joins TRBV7-9 and TRBJ1-1; D is unclear. The CDR3 extends over 14 amino acids. Germline V gives CDR1 SEHNR, CDR2 FQNEAQ (reference sequence). Trimming left V 2 bases short and J 4 bases short, with 11 bases between. The CDR3 DNA reads TGTGCCAGCAGCTTAAAAGGTTGGGTCACTGAAGCTTTCTTT. This gives the protein CASSLKGWVTEAFF.

The rearrangement uses TRBV20-1 and TRBJ2-3; the match to TRBD2 covers 9 bases. Unmatched junction bases numbered 4, after V lost 1 base and J lost 5 bases. Germline V gene lookup returns CDR1 DFQATT and CDR2 SNEGSKA (reference sequence). The CDR3 consists of 14 residues. The CDR3 DNA is TGCAGTGCTAGAGTGGCGGGGGGGGAAGATACGCAGTATTTT. It specifies CSARVAGGEDTQYF.

The chain has TRBV20-1 and TRBJ2-6; a weak D match, TRBD2 (5 bases). Germline V gives CDR1 DFQATT, CDR2 SNEGSKA (reference sequence). Trimming left V 2 bases short and J 6 bases short, with 17 bases between. The CDR3 is 16 residues long. CDR3 coding DNA: TGCAGTGCTAGAAATACTGCGCCCCTAGCGGCCAACGTCCTGACTTTC. Encoded protein: CSARNTAPLAANVLTF.

The chain combines TRBV6-4 with TRBJ2-3, with TRBD2 as a possible D gene (7 bases). Germline CDR1 is MRHNA and CDR2 is SNTAGT. The CDR3 runs to 18 residues. The ends were cut back, 0 bases at V and 8 bases at J, with 24 bases in the middle. The CDR3 is CASSDSGTIGAKGGTQYF. CDR3 nucleotide sequence: TGTGCCAGCAGTGACTCTGGGACTATAGGGGCCAAGGGGGGTACGCAGTATTTT.